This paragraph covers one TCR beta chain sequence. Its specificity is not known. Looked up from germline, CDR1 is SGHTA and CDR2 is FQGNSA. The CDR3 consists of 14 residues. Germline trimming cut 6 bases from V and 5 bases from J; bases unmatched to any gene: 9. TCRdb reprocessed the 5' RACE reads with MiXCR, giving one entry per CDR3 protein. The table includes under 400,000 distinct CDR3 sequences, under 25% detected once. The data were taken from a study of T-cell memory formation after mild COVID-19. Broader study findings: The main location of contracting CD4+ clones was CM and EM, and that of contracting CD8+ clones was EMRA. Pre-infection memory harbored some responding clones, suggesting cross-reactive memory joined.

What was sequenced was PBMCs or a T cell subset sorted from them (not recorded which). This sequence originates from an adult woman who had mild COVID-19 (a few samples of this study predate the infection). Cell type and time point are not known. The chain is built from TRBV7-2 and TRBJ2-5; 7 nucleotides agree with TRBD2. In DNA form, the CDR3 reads TGTGCCAGCAGTATTTTTGCGGGAGACGAGACCCAGTACTTC. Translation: CASSIFAGDETQYF.